The source of this T cell receptor beta chain is a study of shared clonotypes between healthy human individuals. CDR3 length: 12 amino acids. Germline V gives CDR1 SEHNR, CDR2 FQNEAQ (reference sequence). V lost 9 bases, J lost 2 bases, and 7 bases lay in between. Here immunoSEQ multiplex PCR was the method, and the copy in TCRdb shows in-frame clones only, minus some. This sample yields approximately 2.3 million clones, of which 80% to 95% are seen a single time; 0.35% to 0.45% belongs to the top ten. This sequence originates from a young man in good health. Some clones in this sample may be carry-over from other donors' samples. Sequencing input: naive CD4+ T cells from PBMCs. The subset here: CD45RA+ positively selected. The chain employs TRBV7-9 and TRBJ2-2, with unresolved D. This CDR3 reads CARATNTGELFF. The CDR3 DNA is TGTGCCAGGGCGACAAACACCGGGGAGCTGTTTTTT.